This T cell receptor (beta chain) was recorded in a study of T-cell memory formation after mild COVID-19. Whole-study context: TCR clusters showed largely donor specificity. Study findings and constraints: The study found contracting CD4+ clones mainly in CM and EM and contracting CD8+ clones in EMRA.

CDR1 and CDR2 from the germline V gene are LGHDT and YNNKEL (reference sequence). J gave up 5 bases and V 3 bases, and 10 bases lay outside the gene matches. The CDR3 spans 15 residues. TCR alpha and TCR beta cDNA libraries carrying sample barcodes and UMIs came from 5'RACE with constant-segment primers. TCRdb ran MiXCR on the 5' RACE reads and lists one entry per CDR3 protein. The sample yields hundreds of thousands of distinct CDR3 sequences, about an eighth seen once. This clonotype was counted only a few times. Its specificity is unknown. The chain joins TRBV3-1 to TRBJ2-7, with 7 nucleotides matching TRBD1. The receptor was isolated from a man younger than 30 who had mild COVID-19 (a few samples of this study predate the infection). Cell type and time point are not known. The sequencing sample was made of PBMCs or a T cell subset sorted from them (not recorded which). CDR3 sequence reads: CASSHFEGAPNEQYF. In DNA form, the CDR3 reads TGTGCCAGCAGCCACTTTGAGGGGGCACCAAACGAGCAGTACTTC.